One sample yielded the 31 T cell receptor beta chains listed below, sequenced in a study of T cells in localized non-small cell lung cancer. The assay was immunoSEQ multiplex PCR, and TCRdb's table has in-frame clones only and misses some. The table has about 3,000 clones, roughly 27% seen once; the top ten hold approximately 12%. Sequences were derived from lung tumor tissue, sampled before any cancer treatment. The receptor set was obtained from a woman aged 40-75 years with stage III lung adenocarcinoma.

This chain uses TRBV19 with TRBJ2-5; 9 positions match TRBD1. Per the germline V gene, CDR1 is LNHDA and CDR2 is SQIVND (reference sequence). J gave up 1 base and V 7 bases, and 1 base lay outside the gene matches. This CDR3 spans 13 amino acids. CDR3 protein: CASTGQGQETQYF. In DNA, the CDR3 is TGTGCCAGTACGGGACAGGGCCAAGAGACCCAGTACTTC.

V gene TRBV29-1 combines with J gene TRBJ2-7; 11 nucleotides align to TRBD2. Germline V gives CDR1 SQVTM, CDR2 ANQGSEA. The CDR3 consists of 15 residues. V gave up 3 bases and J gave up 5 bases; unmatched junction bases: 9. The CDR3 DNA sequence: TGCAGCGTTGAGGGGCTAGCGGGGGGCTTGGACGAGCAGTACTTC. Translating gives CSVEGLAGGLDEQYF.

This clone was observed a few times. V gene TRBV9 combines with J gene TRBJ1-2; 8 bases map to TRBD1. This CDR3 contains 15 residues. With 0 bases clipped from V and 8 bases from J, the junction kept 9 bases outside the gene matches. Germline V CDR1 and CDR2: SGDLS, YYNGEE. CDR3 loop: CASSVGFLDREGYTF. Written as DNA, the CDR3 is TGTGCCAGCAGCGTAGGGTTCCTGGACAGGGAGGGCTACACCTTC. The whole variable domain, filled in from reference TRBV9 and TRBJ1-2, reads DSGVTQTPKHLITATGQRVTLRCSPRSGDLSVYWYQQSLDQGLQFLIQYYNGEERAKGNILERFSAQQFPDLHSELNLSSLELGDSALYFCASSVGFLDREGYTFGSGTRLTVV.

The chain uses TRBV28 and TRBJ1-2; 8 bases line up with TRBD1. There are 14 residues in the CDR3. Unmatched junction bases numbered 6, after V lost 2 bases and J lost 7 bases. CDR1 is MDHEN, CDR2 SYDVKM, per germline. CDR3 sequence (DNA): TGTGCCAGCAGTTTACCCACGGACAGGGTTGGCTACACCTTC. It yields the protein CASSLPTDRVGYTF.

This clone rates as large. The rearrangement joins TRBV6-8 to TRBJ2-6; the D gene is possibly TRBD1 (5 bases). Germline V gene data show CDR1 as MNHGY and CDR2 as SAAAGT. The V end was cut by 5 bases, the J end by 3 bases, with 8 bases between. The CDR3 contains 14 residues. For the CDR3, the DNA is TGTGCCAGCAGTGCCGACAGTGGGGCCAACGTCCTGACTTTC. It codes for CASSADSGANVLTF.

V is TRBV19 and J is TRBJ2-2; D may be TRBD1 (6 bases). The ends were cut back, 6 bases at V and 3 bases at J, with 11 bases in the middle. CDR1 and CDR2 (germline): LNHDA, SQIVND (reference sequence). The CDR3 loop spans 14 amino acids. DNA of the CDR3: TGTGCCAGTAGGGGCCCAGGGGACACCGGGGAGCTGTTTTTT. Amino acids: CASRGPGDTGELFF. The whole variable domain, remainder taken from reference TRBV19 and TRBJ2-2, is DGGITQSPKYLFRKEGQNVTLSCEQNLNHDAMYWYRQDPGQGLRLIYYSQIVNDFQKGDIAEGYSVSREKKESFPLTVTSAQKNPTAFYLCASRGPGDTGELFFGEGSRLTVL.

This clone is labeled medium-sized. CDR3 in amino acids: CASSPRTSATRTDTQYF. The CDR3 DNA reads TGTGCCAGCAGCCCCCGGACTAGCGCTACCCGCACAGATACGCAGTATTTT. J is TRBJ2-3 and V is TRBV11-3, with 9 bases lining up with TRBD2. CDR1 SGHNT and CDR2 YENEEA come from the germline V gene. V dropped 5 bases and J dropped 1; count of bases not matched to a gene: 10. The length of the CDR3 is 17 residues.

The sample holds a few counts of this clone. In DNA, the CDR3 is TGTGCCATCAGTGAGGGGACAGGCGTCTATGGCTACACCTTC. Residues: CAISEGTGVYGYTF. The V and J genes are TRBV10-3 and TRBJ1-2, with 8 bases that match TRBD1. The CDR3 has 14 amino acids. The junction had 3 bases not matched to a gene; V was cut back by 2 bases and J by 4 bases. Germline V gene data show CDR1 as ENHRY and CDR2 as SYGVKD.

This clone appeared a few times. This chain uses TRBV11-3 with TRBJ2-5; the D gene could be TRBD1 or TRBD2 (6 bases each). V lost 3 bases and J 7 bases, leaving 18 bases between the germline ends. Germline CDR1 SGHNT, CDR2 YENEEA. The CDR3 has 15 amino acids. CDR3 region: CASSFKEGVVGTQYF. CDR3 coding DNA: TGTGCCAGCAGCTTCAAGGAGGGGGTCGTAGGGACCCAGTACTTC.

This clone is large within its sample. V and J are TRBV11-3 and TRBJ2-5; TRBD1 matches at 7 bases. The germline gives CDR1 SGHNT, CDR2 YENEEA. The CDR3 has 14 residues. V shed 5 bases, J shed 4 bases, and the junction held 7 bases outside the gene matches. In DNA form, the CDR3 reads TGTGCCAGCAGCCGACAGGGAAATTCAGAGACCCAGTACTTC. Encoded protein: CASSRQGNSETQYF.

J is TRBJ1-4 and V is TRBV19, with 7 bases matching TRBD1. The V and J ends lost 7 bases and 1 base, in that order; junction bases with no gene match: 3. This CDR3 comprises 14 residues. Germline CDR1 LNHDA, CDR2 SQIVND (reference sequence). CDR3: CASINRGTNEKLFF. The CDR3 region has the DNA TGTGCCAGTATTAACAGGGGAACTAATGAAAAACTGTTTTTT.

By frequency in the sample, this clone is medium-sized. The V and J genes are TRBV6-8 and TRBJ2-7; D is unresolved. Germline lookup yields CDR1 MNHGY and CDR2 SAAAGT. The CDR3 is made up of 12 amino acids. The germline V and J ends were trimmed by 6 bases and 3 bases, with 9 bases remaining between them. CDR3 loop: CASSDGRYEQYF. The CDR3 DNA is TGTGCCAGCAGCGATGGACGCTACGAGCAGTACTTC.

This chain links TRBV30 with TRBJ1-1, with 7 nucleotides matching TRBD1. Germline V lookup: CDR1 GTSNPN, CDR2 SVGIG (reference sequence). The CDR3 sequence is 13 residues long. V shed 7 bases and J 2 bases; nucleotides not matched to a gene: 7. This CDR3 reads CALLGGENTEAFF. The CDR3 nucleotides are TGTGCCTTGCTAGGGGGCGAAAACACTGAAGCTTTCTTT.

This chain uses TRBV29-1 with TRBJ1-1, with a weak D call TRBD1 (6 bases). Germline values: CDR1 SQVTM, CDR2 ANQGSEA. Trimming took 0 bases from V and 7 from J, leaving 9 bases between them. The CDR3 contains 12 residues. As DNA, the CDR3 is TGCAGCGTTGAAGAGGGCAGGGGTGAAGCTTTCTTT. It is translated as CSVEEGRGEAFF.

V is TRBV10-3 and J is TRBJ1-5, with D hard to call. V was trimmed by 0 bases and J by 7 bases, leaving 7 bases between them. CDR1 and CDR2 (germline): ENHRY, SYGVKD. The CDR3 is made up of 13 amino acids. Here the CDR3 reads CAISESGEQPQHF. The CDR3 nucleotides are TGTGCCATCAGTGAGTCTGGGGAACAGCCCCAGCATTTT.

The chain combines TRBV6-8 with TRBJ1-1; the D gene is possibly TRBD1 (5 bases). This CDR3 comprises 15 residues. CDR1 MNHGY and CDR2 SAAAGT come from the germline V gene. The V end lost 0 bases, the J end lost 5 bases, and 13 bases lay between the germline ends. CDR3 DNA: TGTGCCAGCAGTTACTCCCTAATGGGACGAACTGAAGCTTTCTTT. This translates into CASSYSLMGRTEAFF.

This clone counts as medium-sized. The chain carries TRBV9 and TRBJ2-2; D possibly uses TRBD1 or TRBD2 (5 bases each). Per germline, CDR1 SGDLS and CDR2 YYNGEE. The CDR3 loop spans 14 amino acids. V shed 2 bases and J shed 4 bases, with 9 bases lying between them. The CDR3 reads CASSVGRSTGELFF. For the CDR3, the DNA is TGTGCCAGCAGCGTGGGACGATCCACCGGGGAGCTGTTTTTT. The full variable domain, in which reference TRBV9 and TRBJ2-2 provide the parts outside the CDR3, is DSGVTQTPKHLITATGQRVTLRCSPRSGDLSVYWYQQSLDQGLQFLIQYYNGEERAKGNILERFSAQQFPDLHSELNLSSLELGDSALYFCASSVGRSTGELFFGEGSRLTVL.

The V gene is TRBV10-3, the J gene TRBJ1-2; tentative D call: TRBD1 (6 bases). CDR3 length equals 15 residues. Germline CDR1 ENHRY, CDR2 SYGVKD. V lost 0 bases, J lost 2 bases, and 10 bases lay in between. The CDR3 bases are TGTGCCATCAGTGAGTCGAAGGGGGGGAACTATGGCTACACCTTC. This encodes CAISESKGGNYGYTF.

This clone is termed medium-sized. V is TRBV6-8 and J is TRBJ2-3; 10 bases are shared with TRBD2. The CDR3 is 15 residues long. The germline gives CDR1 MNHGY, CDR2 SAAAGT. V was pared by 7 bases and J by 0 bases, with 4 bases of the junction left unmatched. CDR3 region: CASTPTSGSTDTQYF. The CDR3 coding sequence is TGTGCCAGCACTCCGACTAGCGGGAGCACAGATACGCAGTATTTT.

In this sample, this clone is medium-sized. This CDR3 reads CASSFPGGLNTEAFF. The CDR3 DNA sequence: TGTGCCAGCAGTTTTCCGGGCGGCTTGAACACTGAAGCTTTCTTT. J is TRBJ1-1 and V is TRBV6-8; no definite D call. Trimming pared 4 bases from V and 0 bases from J, leaving 12 bases between. CDR3 size: 15 residues. Germline V CDR1 and CDR2: MNHGY, SAAAGT.

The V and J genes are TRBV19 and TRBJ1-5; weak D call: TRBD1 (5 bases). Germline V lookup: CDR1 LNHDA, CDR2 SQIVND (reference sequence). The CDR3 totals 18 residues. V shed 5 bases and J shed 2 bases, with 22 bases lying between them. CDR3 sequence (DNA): TGTGCCAGTAGTGTGTTTTCAGGGACCCTGGAACGCAATCAGCCCCAGCATTTT. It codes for CASSVFSGTLERNQPQHF. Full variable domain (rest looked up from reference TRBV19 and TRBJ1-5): DGGITQSPKYLFRKEGQNVTLSCEQNLNHDAMYWYRQDPGQGLRLIYYSQIVNDFQKGDIAEGYSVSREKKESFPLTVTSAQKNPTAFYLCASSVFSGTLERNQPQHFGDGTRLSIL.

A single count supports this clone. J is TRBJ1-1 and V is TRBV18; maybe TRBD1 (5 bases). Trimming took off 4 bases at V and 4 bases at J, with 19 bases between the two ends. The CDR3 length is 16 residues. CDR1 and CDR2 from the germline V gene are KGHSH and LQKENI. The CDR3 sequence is CASSLSGQGGGTEAFF. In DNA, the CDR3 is TGTGCCAGCTCACTATCGGGGCAGGGCGGTGGCACTGAAGCTTTCTTT.

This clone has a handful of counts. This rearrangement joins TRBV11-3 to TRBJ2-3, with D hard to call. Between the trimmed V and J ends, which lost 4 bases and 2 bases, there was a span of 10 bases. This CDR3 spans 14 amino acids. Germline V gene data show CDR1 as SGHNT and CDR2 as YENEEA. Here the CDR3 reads CASSYDTITDTQYF. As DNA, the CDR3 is TGTGCCAGCAGCTATGACACGATCACAGATACGCAGTATTTT.

In nucleotides, the CDR3 is TGCGCCAGCAGCCAGGGACAAGTTAACACCGGGGAGCTGTTTTTT. It encodes CASSQGQVNTGELFF. The V and J genes are TRBV1 and TRBJ2-2; the table assigns TRBD1, which was not confirmed against the DNA. TRBV1 is assigned pseudogene status. This CDR3 region has 15 residues.

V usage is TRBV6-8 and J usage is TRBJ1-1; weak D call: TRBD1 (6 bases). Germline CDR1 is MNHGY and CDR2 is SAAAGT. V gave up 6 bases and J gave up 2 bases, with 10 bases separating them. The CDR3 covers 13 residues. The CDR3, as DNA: TGTGCCAGCAGCAGGGGCTCCAACACTGAAGCTTTCTTT. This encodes CASSRGSNTEAFF.

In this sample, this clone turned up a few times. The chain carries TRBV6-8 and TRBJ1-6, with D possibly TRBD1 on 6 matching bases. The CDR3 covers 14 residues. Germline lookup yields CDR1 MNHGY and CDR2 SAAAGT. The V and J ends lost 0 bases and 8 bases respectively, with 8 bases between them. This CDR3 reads CASSYSGGDSPLHF. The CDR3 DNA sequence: TGTGCCAGCAGTTACTCAGGGGGGGATTCACCCCTCCACTTT.

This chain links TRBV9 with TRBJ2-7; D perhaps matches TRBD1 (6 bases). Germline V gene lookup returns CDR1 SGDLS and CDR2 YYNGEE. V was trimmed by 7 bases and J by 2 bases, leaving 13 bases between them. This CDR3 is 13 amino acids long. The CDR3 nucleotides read TGTGCCAGCCAACCCGACAGGACCTACGAGCAGTACTTC. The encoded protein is CASQPDRTYEQYF.

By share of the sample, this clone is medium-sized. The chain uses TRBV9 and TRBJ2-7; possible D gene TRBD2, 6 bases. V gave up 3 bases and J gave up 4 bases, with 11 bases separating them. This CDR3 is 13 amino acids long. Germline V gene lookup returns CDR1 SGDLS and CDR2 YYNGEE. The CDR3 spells CASSAASGYEQYF. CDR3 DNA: TGTGCCAGCAGCGCCGCCAGCGGGTACGAGCAGTACTTC.

The CDR3 loop is CASSPPRRGQINEKLFF. Written as DNA, the CDR3 is TGTGCCAGCTCACCTCCTCGCCGGGGTCAGATTAATGAAAAACTGTTTTTT. The J gene is TRBJ1-4, the V gene TRBV18; no clear D gene. This CDR3 is built from 17 residues. Germline CDR1 and CDR2: KGHSH and LQKENI. V shed 3 bases and J shed 4 bases, with 18 bases lying between them.

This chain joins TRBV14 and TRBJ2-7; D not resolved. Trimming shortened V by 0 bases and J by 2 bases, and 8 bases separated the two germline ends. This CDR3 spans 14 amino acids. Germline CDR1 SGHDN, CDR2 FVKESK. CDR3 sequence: CASSQERFAYEQYF. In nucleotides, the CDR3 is TGTGCCAGCAGCCAAGAACGGTTCGCCTACGAGCAGTACTTC.

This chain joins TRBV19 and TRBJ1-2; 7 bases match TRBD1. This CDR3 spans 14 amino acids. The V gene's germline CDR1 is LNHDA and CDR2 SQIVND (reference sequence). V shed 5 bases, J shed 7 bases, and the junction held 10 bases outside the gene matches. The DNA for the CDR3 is TGTGCCAGTAGTCCAACAGGGCCAGGGGGTGGCTACACCTTC. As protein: CASSPTGPGGGYTF.